This T cell receptor beta chain emerged from a study of blood T cell repertoires in COVID-19. The overall study: In each case, the material was cDNA or gDNA derived from T cells, B-cell-depleted T cells, or PBMCs.

Sequencing used immunoSEQ multiplex PCR; TCRdb keeps in-frame clones, though not all of them. The data contain hundreds of thousands of clones, 80% to 90% of them singletons. The germline V gene has CDR1 SGHRS and CDR2 YFSETQ. The V and J ends lost 4 bases and 0 bases respectively, with 10 bases between them. The CDR3 totals 14 residues. This receptor was identified in a young woman who had recovered from COVID-19. The sequenced material came from PBMCs or T cells enriched from blood (not recorded which). The chain joins TRBV5-1 to TRBJ1-1; D not resolved. CDR3 bases: TGCGCCAGCAGCCCGGTTGCCGTGAACACTGAAGCTTTCTTT. It codes for CASSPVAVNTEAFF. The whole variable domain, remainder taken from reference TRBV5-1 and TRBJ1-1, is KAGVTQTPRYLIKTRGQQVTLSCSPISGHRSVSWYQQTPGQGLQFLFEYFSETQRNKGNFPGRFSGRQFSNSRSEMNVSTLELGDSALYLCASSPVAVNTEAFFGQGTRLTVV.